A single sample gave rise to the 23 T cell receptor beta chains below, sequenced in a study of T cell changes during pregnancy in multiple sclerosis. Measured with immunoSEQ multiplex PCR; TCRdb has only the in-frame clones, and not every one. The sample carries tens of thousands of clones, 80% to 90% recorded once. The starting material was CD8+ T cells from peripheral blood mononuclear cells, obtained in the first trimester of pregnancy. These TCRs come from a female donor with multiple sclerosis, enrolled in a pregnancy study.

This clone is labeled medium-sized. The rearrangement links TRBV19 to TRBJ1-1; tentatively, D is TRBD1 (6 bases). The V and J ends lost 5 bases and 3 bases respectively, with 13 bases between them. Germline V gene data show CDR1 as LNHDA and CDR2 as SQIVND (reference sequence). There are 14 residues in the CDR3. This CDR3 reads CASSRRQEYTEAFF. CDR3 sequence (DNA): TGTGCCAGTAGTCGTAGACAGGAGTACACTGAAGCTTTCTTT.

A few counts support this clone. The V and J genes are TRBV19 and TRBJ2-3; 11 nucleotides agree with TRBD2. Germline V gene sequence: CDR1 LNHDA, CDR2 SQIVND (reference sequence). This CDR3 spans 16 amino acids. Losses at the gene ends were 3 bases for V and 6 bases for J; bases not matched to a gene: 8. CDR3 amino acids: CASSITGTSGSDTQYF. The CDR3 coding sequence is TGTGCCAGTAGTATCACAGGGACTAGCGGCTCGGATACGCAGTATTTT.

This chain joins TRBV7-2 and TRBJ2-7; no clear D. Trimming shortened V by 5 bases and J by 6 bases, and 20 bases separated the two germline ends. The CDR3 loop spans 15 amino acids. The V gene's germline CDR1 is SGHTA and CDR2 FQGNSA. CDR3 in amino acids: CASSRPETPPREQYF. The DNA for the CDR3 is TGTGCCAGCAGCCGACCAGAGACTCCCCCCCGCGAGCAGTACTTC. Using reference TRBV7-2 and TRBJ2-7 for the parts outside the CDR3, the full variable domain is GAGVSQSPSNKVTEKGKDVELRCDPISGHTALYWYRQSLGQGLEFLIYFQGNSAPDKSGLPSDRFSAERTGGSVSTLTIQRTQQEDSAVYLCASSRPETPPREQYFGPGTRLTVT.

This chain connects TRBV7-9 to TRBJ2-1; TRBD1 matches at 10 bases. The CDR3 spans 16 residues. CDR1 and CDR2 (germline): SEHNR, FQNEAQ (reference sequence). Germline trimming cut 3 bases from V and 6 bases from J; bases unmatched to any gene: 8. The CDR3 DNA reads TGTGCCAGCAGCTTTCCCGGGACAGGGGAATCCAATGAGCAGTTCTTC. The encoded protein is CASSFPGTGESNEQFF.

The chain is built from TRBV9 and TRBJ2-1; D possibly corresponds to TRBD2 (6 bases). V lost 1 base and J lost 4, with 12 bases in between. CDR1 SGDLS and CDR2 YYNGEE come from the germline V gene. This CDR3 has 15 amino acids. Here the CDR3 DNA reads TGTGCCAGCAGCGTAAAAGGGGCGGGATACAATGAGCAGTTCTTC. This gives the protein CASSVKGAGYNEQFF.

This chain uses TRBV6-4 with TRBJ2-3; 12 nucleotides line up with TRBD2. Germline assignment: CDR1 MRHNA and CDR2 SNTAGT. The CDR3 has 15 amino acids. The V gene end was trimmed by 2 bases and the J gene end by 3 bases; junction bases not matched to a gene: 0. The CDR3 DNA is TGTGCCAGCAGTGACGGGACTAGCGGGACAGATACGCAGTATTTT. Its translation: CASSDGTSGTDTQYF.

This chain links TRBV5-4 with TRBJ2-7; D remains ambiguous. V lost 1 base, J lost 3 bases, and 11 bases lay in between. The length of the CDR3 is 14 residues. In germline, CDR1 is SGHNT, CDR2 YYREEE (reference sequence). The CDR3 loop reads CASSLTPSIYEQYF. The CDR3 bases are TGTGCCAGCAGCTTGACACCCAGTATCTACGAGCAGTACTTC. Together with reference TRBV5-4 and TRBJ2-7, the CDR3 gives the full variable domain: ETGVTQSPTHLIKTRGQQVTLRCSSQSGHNTVSWYQQALGQGPQFIFQYYREEENGRGNFPPRFSGLQFPNYSSELNVNALELDDSALYLCASSLTPSIYEQYFGPGTRLTVT.

This clone was detected only once. V is TRBV9 and J is TRBJ2-3; D is undetermined. V shed 4 bases and J shed 1 base, with 16 bases lying between them. CDR3 length equals 16 residues. The germline gives CDR1 SGDLS, CDR2 YYNGEE. CDR3 coding DNA: TGTGCCAGCAGCCCCATGGAAGCGTACGGCACAGATACGCAGTATTTT. Translating gives CASSPMEAYGTDTQYF.

The J gene is TRBJ2-7, the V gene TRBV19, with 11 bases aligning to TRBD1. CDR1 is LNHDA, CDR2 SQIVND, per germline (reference sequence). The trim removed 5 bases at V and 4 bases at J, leaving 4 bases unmatched. The CDR3 has 14 residues. CDR3 nucleotide sequence: TGTGCCAGTAGTTCCGGACAGGGGGCTTACGAGCAGTACTTC. Residues: CASSSGQGAYEQYF.

In nucleotides, the CDR3 is TGTGCCAGCAGTTTAGGTAGCGGGAGGGCGCCCGGGGAGCTGTTTTTT. Encoded protein: CASSLGSGRAPGELFF. V usage is TRBV27 and J usage is TRBJ2-2; 11 bases align to TRBD2. Germline CDR1 is MNHEY and CDR2 is SMNVEV (reference sequence). The V segment lost 2 bases and the J segment 6 bases; nucleotides outside the gene matches: 5. The length of the CDR3 is 16 residues.

The chain is built from TRBV27 and TRBJ2-7; the D is unclear. V was pared by 7 bases and J by 6 bases, with 7 bases between. There are 10 residues in the CDR3. Germline V gene data show CDR1 as MNHEY and CDR2 as SMNVEV (reference sequence). The DNA for the CDR3 is TGTGCCAGCACTGGGCCCGAGCAGTACTTC. As protein: CASTGPEQYF.

The V and J genes are TRBV2 and TRBJ2-7, with TRBD1 matching over 9 bases. The CDR3 totals 14 residues. Losses at the gene ends were 3 bases for V and 6 bases for J; bases not matched to a gene: 6. The germline gives CDR1 SNHLY, CDR2 FYNNEI. CDR3 coding DNA: TGTGCCAGCAGTGAGGGGACAGGGTTGGGCGAGCAGTACTTC. This codes for CASSEGTGLGEQYF.

The gene calls are TRBV7-9 and TRBJ2-1; 8 nucleotides line up with TRBD2. The germline V gene encodes CDR1 SEHNR and CDR2 FQNEAQ (reference sequence). The CDR3 runs 18 residues. With V trimmed by 3 bases and J by 8 bases, 18 bases remained unmatched. In DNA form, the CDR3 reads TGTGCCAGCAGCTTGGGTACTAGCGGACGAGGGGTACACCATGAGCAGTTCTTC. Translation gives CASSLGTSGRGVHHEQFF.

The rearrangement joins TRBV5-3 to TRBJ1-2; maybe TRBD1 (5 bases). TRBV5-3 is designated an ORF whose function remains uncertain. CDR3 length equals 16 residues. V lost 4 bases to trimming and J lost 2 bases, with 18 bases between them. The CDR3 loop is CARSNAGWISNYGYTF. DNA for the CDR3: TGTGCCAGAAGCAACGCAGGGTGGATAAGCAACTATGGCTACACCTTC.

CDR3 sequence (DNA): TGTGCCAGCACCCCAAGGGGACAGAGGAACACTGAAGCTTTCTTT. This codes for CASTPRGQRNTEAFF. The chain employs TRBV28 and TRBJ1-1, with 7 bases aligning to TRBD1. Germline V gene data show CDR1 as MDHEN and CDR2 as SYDVKM. J gave up 1 base and V 7 bases, and 9 bases lay outside the gene matches. The CDR3 sequence is 15 residues long.

The genes are TRBV28 and TRBJ1-1; D call uncertain. V gave up 1 base and J gave up 4 bases, with 19 bases separating them. CDR1 is MDHEN and CDR2 is SYDVKM in the germline V gene. This CDR3 contains 17 residues. CDR3 coding DNA: TGTGCCAGCAGTTTATCGGGAGTTCGCGACTGGGGCACTGAAGCTTTCTTT. This codes for CASSLSGVRDWGTEAFF.

The V call is TRBV5-6, the J call TRBJ1-1; D remains ambiguous. Germline loops: CDR1 SGHDT, CDR2 YYEEEE. V was clipped by 0 bases and J by 1 base, with 7 bases between them. The CDR3 runs 14 residues. Here the CDR3 DNA reads TGTGCCAGCAGCTTGGGACAACCGAACACTGAAGCTTTCTTT. It translates to CASSLGQPNTEAFF.

V usage is TRBV4-3 and J usage is TRBJ2-7; a weak D match, TRBD2 (5 bases). Germline V lookup: CDR1 LGHNA, CDR2 YSLEER. Trimming cost V 0 bases and J 0 bases, with 9 bases left between them. The CDR3 consists of 15 residues. CDR3 amino acids: CASSQDIALSYEQYF. The CDR3 nucleotides read TGCGCCAGCAGCCAAGACATAGCGCTCTCCTACGAGCAGTACTTC.

This chain joins TRBV5-1 and TRBJ2-4; maybe TRBD1 (6 bases). CDR3 length: 20 amino acids. The germline CDR1 and CDR2 sequences are SGHRS and YFSETQ. Trimming removed 4 bases at V and 4 bases at J, with 30 bases between. The CDR3 protein is CASSPHVAGVGKWSKNIQYF. CDR3 DNA: TGCGCCAGCAGCCCCCATGTGGCAGGGGTCGGGAAATGGAGTAAAAACATTCAGTACTTC.

The chain couples TRBV5-6 to TRBJ2-7, with D perhaps matching TRBD1 (6 bases). This CDR3 comprises 13 residues. From germline, CDR1 is SGHDT and CDR2 YYEEEE. V was shortened by 2 bases and J by 9 bases, with 15 bases between the two germline ends. The CDR3 region has the DNA TGTGCCAGCAGCTTAGGGACACGTGAAGGGCAGTACTTC. As protein: CASSLGTREGQYF.

In DNA, the CDR3 is TGTGCCAGCAGTTTGGGGGCAAATCAGCCCCAGCATTTT. This encodes CASSLGANQPQHF. V is TRBV27 and J is TRBJ1-5, with D perhaps TRBD1 (6 bases). In germline, CDR1 is MNHEY, CDR2 SMNVEV (reference sequence). The CDR3 consists of 13 residues. V lost 3 bases and J 4 bases, leaving 7 bases between the germline ends.

The chain links TRBV7-9 to TRBJ1-5, with 8 bases matching TRBD1. The CDR3 runs to 15 residues. Germline V lookup: CDR1 SEHNR, CDR2 FQNEAQ (reference sequence). Trimming at V came to 1 base and at J to 1 base, leaving 0 bases not matched to a gene. The DNA of the CDR3 is TGTGCCAGCAGCTTAGGACAGGGGAGCAATCAGCCCCAGCATTTT. This codes for CASSLGQGSNQPQHF.

This clone was found once. This chain joins TRBV7-9 and TRBJ2-2; 9 bases are a match to TRBD2. Losses at the gene ends were 3 bases for V and 1 base for J; bases not matched to a gene: 0. This CDR3 region has 15 residues. CDR1 and CDR2 (germline): SEHNR, FQNEAQ (reference sequence). CDR3 sequence reads: CASSFSGGNTGELFF. As DNA, the CDR3 is TGTGCCAGCAGCTTTAGCGGGGGGAACACCGGGGAGCTGTTTTTT.